This T cell receptor (beta chain) was sequenced in a study of T cell responses to AZD1222 COVID-19 vaccine. TCRdb's table, derived via immunoSEQ multiplex PCR, lists solely in-frame clones and lacks some. The sample has tens of thousands of clones; roughly 85% are singletons. Sequences were derived from peripheral blood, sampled on day 0 of AZD1222 vaccination. The TCR originated in an adult in good health.

The CDR3 here is CASSSLAGALQEQFF. CDR3 in DNA: TGTGCCAGCAGCTCATTAGCGGGAGCCTTACAAGAGCAGTTCTTC. V gene TRBV7-2 combines with J gene TRBJ2-1; 9 nucleotides match TRBD2. Germline lookup yields CDR1 SGHTA and CDR2 FQGNSA. The CDR3 is 15 residues long. Unmatched junction bases numbered 11, after V lost 4 bases and J lost 10 bases.